The clone carrying this T cell receptor beta chain was observed once. This entry belongs to a study of T cell clones after liver transplantation. Looking at the study overall: Subjects received no induction therapy and standard immunosuppression until randomization at 12-24 months post-transplant.

Measured with immunoSEQ multiplex PCR; TCRdb has only the in-frame clones, and not every one. The table lists 68,000 or so clones, 92% of them singletons, with approximately 0.96% in the top ten. The TCR comes from a human patient who received a liver transplant. Some T cells may arise from the graft donor. The sample was CD4+ T cells from blood, taken nearly 26 months after liver transplant.

Here the CDR3 reads CATSLGKAAGDNEQYF. CDR3 DNA: TGTGCCACCAGCCTAGGTAAGGCGGCGGGGGACAACGAGCAGTACTTC. The chain is built from TRBV15 and TRBJ2-7; the D gene is possibly TRBD2 (7 bases). Looked up from germline, CDR1 is LNHNV and CDR2 is YYDKDF (reference sequence). V lost 5 bases and J 5 bases, leaving 22 bases between the germline ends. CDR3 length: 16 residues.